This is a list of T cell receptor beta chains from one sample in a study of shared clonotypes between healthy human individuals. The protocol was immunoSEQ multiplex PCR, while the TCRdb copy is restricted to in-frame clones and leaves out a portion. The data show about 2,200,000 clones, 90% to 95% seen once. The sample consisted of naive CD8+ T cells from PBMCs. These receptors all stem from a man between 18 and 29 years old in good health. Some clones in this sample may be carry-over from other donors' samples. The CDR3 runs from the conserved cysteine through the conserved F or W. The D gene is left open where the match is weak. Clone size is given for some rows only: seen once, a few or many times, or a class if the clone is expanded.

j_call: TRBJ2-2
cdr3_length: 17
d_call: TRBD2
v_call: TRBV27
clone_size: -
cdr3_aa: CASTTGTSVSKNGELFF
cdr3_nt: TGTGCCAGTACGACCGGGACTAGCGTCTCGAAGAACGGGGAGCTGTTTTTT

j_call: TRBJ2-2
cdr3_length: 16
d_call: -
v_call: TRBV9
clone_size: -
cdr3_aa: CASSVDRQDVTGELFF
cdr3_nt: TGTGCCAGCAGCGTCGATAGACAGGATGTGACCGGGGAGCTGTTTTTT

j_call: TRBJ1-1
cdr3_length: 15
d_call: -
v_call: TRBV5-6
clone_size: -
cdr3_aa: CASSLGVLGNTEAFF
cdr3_nt: TGTGCCAGCAGCTTGGGTGTTTTAGGGAACACTGAAGCTTTCTTT

j_call: TRBJ1-1
cdr3_length: 13
d_call: -
v_call: TRBV27
clone_size: -
cdr3_aa: CASKGGMNTEAFF
cdr3_nt: TGTGCCAGCAAAGGGGGAATGAACACTGAAGCTTTCTTT

j_call: TRBJ1-4
cdr3_length: 12
d_call: -
v_call: TRBV27
clone_size: -
cdr3_aa: CASEYRNEKLFF
cdr3_nt: TGTGCCAGTGAGTACAGGAATGAAAAACTGTTTTTT

j_call: TRBJ1-3
cdr3_length: 15
d_call: -
v_call: TRBV9
clone_size: -
cdr3_aa: CASSVGLISGNTIYF
cdr3_nt: TGTGCCAGCAGCGTAGGACTGATCTCTGGAAACACCATATATTTT

j_call: TRBJ2-5
cdr3_length: 15
d_call: -
v_call: TRBV28
clone_size: -
cdr3_aa: CASSLLSGTQETQYF
cdr3_nt: TGTGCCAGCAGTTTACTCTCGGGAACGCAAGAGACCCAGTACTTC

j_call: TRBJ2-7
cdr3_length: 14
d_call: -
v_call: TRBV7-9
clone_size: -
cdr3_aa: CASSLDGTSYEQYF
cdr3_nt: TGTGCCAGCAGCTTGGACGGCACCTCCTACGAGCAGTACTTC

j_call: TRBJ1-5
cdr3_length: 15
d_call: -
v_call: TRBV27
clone_size: -
cdr3_aa: CASSPDRSRNQPQHF
cdr3_nt: TGTGCCAGCAGCCCGGACAGAAGTCGCAATCAGCCCCAGCATTTT

j_call: TRBJ2-5
cdr3_length: 15
d_call: TRBD1
v_call: TRBV7-6
clone_size: -
cdr3_aa: CASSPIGTAQETQYF
cdr3_nt: TGTGCCAGCAGCCCCATTGGGACAGCTCAAGAGACCCAGTACTTC

j_call: TRBJ2-1
cdr3_length: 12
d_call: -
v_call: TRBV6-6
clone_size: -
cdr3_aa: CASSPYLGGQFF
cdr3_nt: TGTGCCAGCAGCCCCTACCTCGGAGGGCAGTTCTTC

j_call: TRBJ1-5
cdr3_length: 17
d_call: -
v_call: TRBV28
clone_size: -
cdr3_aa: CASSLHVSGGGNQPQHF
cdr3_nt: TGTGCCAGCAGTTTACATGTGTCGGGGGGCGGCAATCAGCCCCAGCATTTT

j_call: TRBJ2-1
cdr3_length: 16
d_call: -
v_call: TRBV9
clone_size: -
cdr3_aa: CASSPTGGTSYNEQFF
cdr3_nt: TGTGCCAGCAGCCCCACGGGCGGGACCTCCTACAATGAGCAGTTCTTC

j_call: TRBJ1-1
cdr3_length: 16
d_call: -
v_call: TRBV7-3
clone_size: -
cdr3_aa: CASSLIRQKRNTEAFF
cdr3_nt: TGTGCCAGCAGCTTAATCCGCCAGAAGCGGAACACTGAAGCTTTCTTT

j_call: TRBJ2-7
cdr3_length: 14
d_call: -
v_call: TRBV30
clone_size: -
cdr3_aa: CAWSGQGGINEQYF
cdr3_nt: TGTGCCTGGAGTGGGCAGGGTGGGATCAACGAGCAGTACTTC

j_call: TRBJ2-1
cdr3_length: 16
d_call: -
v_call: TRBV7-2
clone_size: -
cdr3_aa: CASTSWGGRSYNEQFF
cdr3_nt: TGTGCCAGCACCTCGTGGGGCGGGCGCTCCTACAATGAGCAGTTCTTC

j_call: TRBJ2-7
cdr3_length: 16
d_call: -
v_call: TRBV29-1
clone_size: -
cdr3_aa: CSVVSSGSRRSYEQYF
cdr3_nt: TGCAGCGTTGTCTCCTCGGGGAGCAGGCGCTCCTACGAGCAGTACTTC

j_call: TRBJ2-6
cdr3_length: 14
d_call: -
v_call: TRBV7-9
clone_size: -
cdr3_aa: CASSSTAGANVLTF
cdr3_nt: TGTGCCAGCAGCTCTACCGCTGGGGCCAACGTCCTGACTTTC

j_call: TRBJ1-1
cdr3_length: 15
d_call: -
v_call: TRBV9
clone_size: -
cdr3_aa: CASSVGPSVNTEAFF
cdr3_nt: TGTGCCAGCAGCGTGGGACCTTCGGTGAACACTGAAGCTTTCTTT

j_call: TRBJ1-1
cdr3_length: 14
d_call: -
v_call: TRBV5-4
clone_size: once
cdr3_aa: CASSFNPGNTEAFF
cdr3_nt: TGTGCCAGCAGCTTTAATCCAGGGAACACTGAAGCTTTCTTT

j_call: TRBJ2-3
cdr3_length: 13
d_call: -
v_call: TRBV6-5
clone_size: -
cdr3_aa: CASTIPSTDTQYF
cdr3_nt: TGTGCCAGCACCATTCCAAGCACAGATACGCAGTATTTT

j_call: TRBJ2-3
cdr3_length: 12
d_call: -
v_call: TRBV7-2
clone_size: once
cdr3_aa: CASRKRGDTQYF
cdr3_nt: TGTGCCAGCAGAAAACGCGGGGATACGCAGTATTTT

j_call: TRBJ2-1
cdr3_length: 13
d_call: -
v_call: TRBV4-3
clone_size: once
cdr3_aa: CASSPYGVDEQFF
cdr3_nt: TGCGCCAGCAGCCCCTATGGGGTGGATGAGCAGTTCTTC

j_call: TRBJ1-2
cdr3_length: 13
d_call: -
v_call: TRBV6-4
clone_size: -
cdr3_aa: CASSPGQNYGYTF
cdr3_nt: TGTGCCAGCAGCCCCGGACAGAACTATGGCTACACCTTC

j_call: TRBJ2-5
cdr3_length: 16
d_call: TRBD2
v_call: TRBV4-2
clone_size: -
cdr3_aa: CASSPGTSGIQETQYF
cdr3_nt: TGTGCCAGCAGCCCCGGGACTAGCGGGATCCAAGAGACCCAGTACTTC

j_call: TRBJ2-1
cdr3_length: 16
d_call: -
v_call: TRBV7-8
clone_size: -
cdr3_aa: CASSLPDGSSYNEQFF
cdr3_nt: TGTGCCAGCAGCTTACCTGACGGTAGCTCCTACAATGAGCAGTTCTTC

j_call: TRBJ2-7
cdr3_length: 15
d_call: TRBD2
v_call: TRBV4-1
clone_size: -
cdr3_aa: CASSLGLAEGYEQYF
cdr3_nt: TGCGCCAGCAGCCTTGGACTAGCGGAGGGTTACGAGCAGTACTTC

j_call: TRBJ2-1
cdr3_length: 14
d_call: TRBD2
v_call: TRBV15
clone_size: -
cdr3_aa: CATSGRSGGNEQFF
cdr3_nt: TGTGCCACCAGCGGCCGGTCGGGGGGCAATGAGCAGTTCTTC

j_call: TRBJ1-1
cdr3_length: 13
d_call: -
v_call: TRBV4-2
clone_size: -
cdr3_aa: CASSQGSNTEAFF
cdr3_nt: TGTGCCAGCAGCCAAGGCAGCAACACTGAAGCTTTCTTT

j_call: TRBJ2-1
cdr3_length: 14
d_call: -
v_call: TRBV11-2
clone_size: -
cdr3_aa: CASSRRSVGNEQFF
cdr3_nt: TGTGCCAGCAGCCGGCGGAGCGTGGGGAATGAGCAGTTCTTC

j_call: TRBJ2-2
cdr3_length: 16
d_call: -
v_call: TRBV11-3
clone_size: -
cdr3_aa: CASSLWGSGGAGELFF
cdr3_nt: TGTGCCAGCAGCTTATGGGGTAGCGGAGGCGCCGGGGAGCTGTTTTTT

j_call: TRBJ1-1
cdr3_length: 16
d_call: TRBD1
v_call: TRBV7-6
clone_size: -
cdr3_aa: CASSLSGGWKDTEAFF
cdr3_nt: TGTGCCAGCAGCTTATCAGGGGGTTGGAAAGACACTGAAGCTTTCTTT

j_call: TRBJ2-6
cdr3_length: 18
d_call: -
v_call: TRBV9
clone_size: -
cdr3_aa: CASSVGTLDPRGANVLTF
cdr3_nt: TGTGCCAGCAGCGTAGGTACTTTGGACCCCCGTGGGGCCAACGTCCTGACTTTC

j_call: TRBJ2-3
cdr3_length: 13
d_call: -
v_call: TRBV9
clone_size: -
cdr3_aa: CASSVGTPDTQYF
cdr3_nt: TGTGCCAGCAGCGTAGGTACCCCAGATACGCAGTATTTT

j_call: TRBJ2-6
cdr3_length: 21
d_call: TRBD1
v_call: TRBV27
clone_size: -
cdr3_aa: CASSLSTGQGALGSGANVLTF
cdr3_nt: TGTGCCAGCAGTTTATCGACGGGACAGGGGGCATTGGGCTCTGGGGCCAACGTCCTGACTTTC

j_call: TRBJ2-1
cdr3_length: 17
d_call: TRBD2
v_call: TRBV18
clone_size: -
cdr3_aa: CASSPPKVAGAYNEQFF
cdr3_nt: TGTGCCAGCTCACCACCGAAAGTAGCGGGAGCCTACAATGAGCAGTTCTTC

j_call: TRBJ2-2
cdr3_length: 17
d_call: TRBD1
v_call: TRBV10-2
clone_size: once
cdr3_aa: CASSELVWQGATGELFF
cdr3_nt: TGCGCCAGCAGTGAGTTGGTGTGGCAGGGGGCGACCGGGGAGCTGTTTTTT

j_call: TRBJ2-1
cdr3_length: 17
d_call: TRBD2
v_call: TRBV19
clone_size: -
cdr3_aa: CASSIDLGGRDYNEQFF
cdr3_nt: TGTGCCAGTAGTATAGATCTGGGCGGGAGGGATTACAATGAGCAGTTCTTC

j_call: TRBJ1-2
cdr3_length: 14
d_call: -
v_call: TRBV6-5
clone_size: -
cdr3_aa: CASSLSRREIGYTF
cdr3_nt: TGTGCCAGCAGCCTGTCTAGGAGGGAGATTGGCTACACCTTC

j_call: TRBJ2-7
cdr3_length: 15
d_call: -
v_call: TRBV5-4
clone_size: -
cdr3_aa: CASSLNGAPGHEQYF
cdr3_nt: TGTGCCAGCAGCTTGAACGGGGCGCCAGGCCACGAGCAGTACTTC

j_call: TRBJ1-2
cdr3_length: 14
d_call: -
v_call: TRBV27
clone_size: -
cdr3_aa: CASSLSVGMGGYTF
cdr3_nt: TGTGCCAGCAGTTTGTCCGTCGGTATGGGGGGCTACACCTTC

j_call: TRBJ2-1
cdr3_length: 15
d_call: -
v_call: TRBV4-2
clone_size: -
cdr3_aa: CASSQDRASHNEQFF
cdr3_nt: TGTGCCAGCAGCCAAGATAGGGCCAGCCACAATGAGCAGTTCTTC

j_call: TRBJ2-1
cdr3_length: 12
d_call: -
v_call: TRBV5-4
clone_size: once
cdr3_aa: CASSRGYNEQFF
cdr3_nt: TGTGCCAGCAGCCGAGGGTACAATGAGCAGTTCTTC

j_call: TRBJ2-7
cdr3_length: 15
d_call: TRBD1
v_call: TRBV4-1
clone_size: -
cdr3_aa: CASSQAGTGKYEQYF
cdr3_nt: TGCGCCAGCAGCCAAGCCGGGACAGGGAAGTACGAGCAGTACTTC

j_call: TRBJ2-7
cdr3_length: 14
d_call: -
v_call: TRBV7-2
clone_size: -
cdr3_aa: CASSRGRRSYEQYF
cdr3_nt: TGTGCCAGCAGCCGGGGCCGCAGGAGCTACGAGCAGTACTTC

j_call: TRBJ2-7
cdr3_length: 14
d_call: TRBD1
v_call: TRBV28
clone_size: -
cdr3_aa: CASGYRGTSYEQYF
cdr3_nt: TGTGCCAGCGGCTACAGGGGAACCTCCTACGAGCAGTACTTC

j_call: TRBJ2-3
cdr3_length: 14
d_call: -
v_call: TRBV5-4
clone_size: -
cdr3_aa: CASSLNSDTDTQYF
cdr3_nt: TGTGCCAGCAGCTTAAATAGCGATACAGATACGCAGTATTTT

j_call: TRBJ2-1
cdr3_length: 14
d_call: TRBD1
v_call: TRBV5-1
clone_size: -
cdr3_aa: CASSFGGQGNEQFF
cdr3_nt: TGCGCCAGCAGCTTCGGGGGACAGGGCAATGAGCAGTTCTTC

j_call: TRBJ2-2
cdr3_length: 11
d_call: -
v_call: TRBV5-4
clone_size: -
cdr3_aa: CASSNTGELFF
cdr3_nt: TGTGCCAGCTCCAACACCGGGGAGCTGTTTTTT

j_call: TRBJ2-1
cdr3_length: 15
d_call: -
v_call: TRBV9
clone_size: -
cdr3_aa: CASSVGAGAGREQFF
cdr3_nt: TGTGCCAGCAGCGTAGGGGCGGGGGCCGGTAGGGAGCAGTTCTTC

j_call: TRBJ1-2
cdr3_length: 13
d_call: -
v_call: TRBV28
clone_size: -
cdr3_aa: CASSLGGIGGYTF
cdr3_nt: TGTGCCAGCAGCCTGGGCGGGATAGGGGGCTACACCTTC